A single T cell receptor beta chain is shown here with its context. Antigen unknown. This specimen belongs to a study of PD-1 blockade in mismatch repair-deficient tumors. Regarding the study as a whole: Rapid post-treatment expansion, then contraction, generally preceding radiologic response, marked tumor-resident clones.

All patients were mismatch repair deficient, assessed by either PCR or immunohistochemistry. CDR3 length: 13 amino acids. CDR1 SEHNR and CDR2 FQNEAQ come from the germline V gene (reference sequence). V lost 7 bases to trimming and J lost 3 bases; unmatched junction nucleotides: 3. Assay used: immunoSEQ multiplex PCR; TCRdb lists only in-frame clones, some missing. Of about 120,000 clones in the sample, more than 85% were seen once. The receptor's source is an adult with mismatch repair-deficient cancer. The J gene is TRBJ2-3, the V gene TRBV7-9; 8 nucleotides match TRBD1. The input for sequencing was peripheral blood, taken 44 weeks after starting pembrolizumab. The CDR3 region has the DNA TGTGCCAGCAACCGACAGGGGACAGATACGCAGTATTTT. It is translated as CASNRQGTDTQYF.